These 30 T cell receptor beta chains share one sample of origin, sequenced in a study of blood T cell repertoires in COVID-19. TCRdb keeps only in-frame clones here, not all; method: immunoSEQ multiplex PCR. The data hold about 42,000 clones, with about 85% observed a single time. Sequenced input: peripheral blood. The source is a man aged 45-65 years with active COVID-19.

The chain is built from TRBV6-1 and TRBJ2-5; 11 bases line up with TRBD2. V gave up 3 bases and J gave up 2 bases; unmatched junction bases: 5. The germline CDR1 and CDR2 sequences are MNHNS and SASEGT. The CDR3 runs to 16 residues. DNA for the CDR3: TGTGCCAGCAGTGAGTTGGTAGCGGGGGGGCAAGAGACCCAGTACTTC. This sequence encodes CASSELVAGGQETQYF.

The V and J genes are TRBV18 and TRBJ2-5, with 7 bases lining up with TRBD2. CDR1 is KGHSH, CDR2 LQKENI, per germline. V was pared by 4 bases and J by 2 bases, with 1 base of the junction left unmatched. This CDR3 is 13 amino acids long. CDR3 sequence (DNA): TGTGCCAGCTCACAACTAGCGCAAGAGACCCAGTACTTC. It is translated as CASSQLAQETQYF.

This clone appeared a single time. The CDR3 spells CSVGGGRGPNEQFF. The CDR3, as DNA: TGCAGCGTTGGGGGCGGGAGAGGGCCTAATGAGCAGTTCTTC. The chain carries TRBV29-1 and TRBJ2-1; 7 bases fit TRBD2. This CDR3 is 14 amino acids long. Losses at the gene ends were 4 bases for V and 7 bases for J; bases not matched to a gene: 10. Germline loops: CDR1 SQVTM, CDR2 ANQGSEA.

The CDR3 DNA follows: TGTGCCAGCAGGGGGGCGGTTACCGGGGAGCTGTTTTTT. As protein: CASRGAVTGELFF. V is TRBV12-3 or TRBV12-4 and J is TRBJ2-2; D is perhaps TRBD1 (6 bases). This CDR3 has 13 amino acids. V was pared by 6 bases and J by 5 bases, with 10 bases between.

The chain carries TRBV7-3 and TRBJ1-5; 7 bases fit TRBD1. The CDR3 runs 13 residues. The germline V gene has CDR1 SGHTA and CDR2 FQGTGA. V was clipped by 2 bases and J by 5 bases; unmatched bases: 0. The CDR3 DNA reads TGTGCCAGCAGCTTAGACAGGGATCAGCCCCAGCATTTT. Translating gives CASSLDRDQPQHF.

This clone appeared a few times. The chain has TRBV19 and TRBJ2-1, with D possibly matching TRBD1 (7 bases). This CDR3 comprises 15 residues. Looked up from germline, CDR1 is LNHDA and CDR2 is SQIVND (reference sequence). Trimming shortened V by 2 bases and J by 7 bases, and 15 bases separated the two germline ends. In nucleotides, the CDR3 is TGTGCCAGTAGTATAATAGGATCAGGGGGGAATGAGCAGTTCTTC. Amino acid sequence: CASSIIGSGGNEQFF.

The genes are TRBV15 and TRBJ2-5; 8 bases map to TRBD1. Germline CDR1 is LNHNV and CDR2 is YYDKDF (reference sequence). The CDR3 is 16 residues long. After removal of 1 base from V and 3 bases from J, the junction contained 7 bases not matched to a gene. CDR3 in amino acids: CATSRVGDRGKETQYF. For the CDR3, the DNA is TGTGCCACCAGCAGAGTCGGAGACAGGGGAAAAGAGACCCAGTACTTC.

The rearrangement uses TRBV3-1 (or the pseudogene TRBV3-2) and TRBJ2-7; maybe TRBD2 (6 bases). This CDR3 is built from 17 residues. Germline CDR1 reads LGHDT; CDR2 reads YNNKEL (reference sequence). Trimming took 2 bases from V and 4 from J, leaving 21 bases between them. As DNA, the CDR3 is TGTGCCAGCAGCCAAAGGGTCGGACTAACCTATTTTTACGAGCAGTACTTC. This codes for CASSQRVGLTYFYEQYF.

The gene calls are TRBV11-1 and TRBJ1-4; perhaps TRBD1 as D (6 bases). Trimming removed 5 bases from V and 8 bases from J, with 12 bases in between. CDR3 length: 13 amino acids. The germline CDR1 and CDR2 sequences are SGHAT and FQDESV (reference sequence). The CDR3 loop is CASSRDNGEKLFF. CDR3 coding DNA: TGTGCCAGCAGCCGGGACAACGGGGAAAAACTGTTTTTT.

V is TRBV18 and J is TRBJ1-5; tentatively, D is TRBD1 (5 bases). The CDR3 totals 15 residues. From germline, CDR1 is KGHSH and CDR2 LQKENI. With 2 bases removed from V and 1 base from J, the gap between germline ends came to 9 bases. The CDR3 spells CASSPWSGSNQPQHF. In DNA, the CDR3 is TGTGCCAGCTCACCATGGTCAGGGAGCAATCAGCCCCAGCATTTT.

The CDR3 loop reads CASSYFDPRDRNSPLHF. For the CDR3, the DNA is TGTGCCAGCAGTTACTTCGACCCCCGGGACAGAAATTCACCCCTCCACTTT. The rearrangement uses TRBV6-2 or TRBV6-3 and TRBJ1-6; 7 positions agree with TRBD1. Germline assignment: CDR1 MNHEY and CDR2 SVGEGT. This CDR3 spans 17 amino acids. V lost 1 base, J lost 7 bases, and 10 bases stayed unmatched.

The gene calls are TRBV7-3 and TRBJ2-2; 7 bases align to TRBD1. With 2 bases clipped from V and 9 bases from J, the junction kept 6 bases outside the gene matches. CDR3 length: 14 residues. Looked up from germline, CDR1 is SGHTA and CDR2 is FQGTGA. The CDR3: CASSLYRDSWELFF. DNA of the CDR3: TGTGCCAGCAGCTTATATCGGGACAGCTGGGAGCTGTTTTTT.

The chain has TRBV7-8 and TRBJ2-3; TRBD1 matches at 7 bases. The J segment lost 0 bases and the V segment lost 6 bases, leaving 9 bases of the junction unmatched. The CDR3 covers 16 residues. Germline lookup yields CDR1 SGHVS and CDR2 FQNEAQ. The CDR3 DNA reads TGTGCCAGCAGTTTCCCGAGAGGGGGCAGCACAGATACGCAGTATTTT. The encoded protein is CASSFPRGGSTDTQYF.

The chain joins TRBV6-2 or TRBV6-3 to TRBJ2-3; TRBD2 matches 12 bases. The germline V gene has CDR1 MNHEY and CDR2 SVGEGT. V lost 4 bases, J lost 2 bases, and 10 bases stayed unmatched. The CDR3 runs to 18 residues. CDR3 loop: CASSSITSGGPSTDTQYF. Here the CDR3 DNA reads TGTGCCAGCAGTTCGATCACTAGCGGGGGGCCCTCCACAGATACGCAGTATTTT.

The rearrangement joins TRBV13 to TRBJ1-4; 7 bases are a match to TRBD1. V gave up 4 bases and J gave up 7 bases; unmatched junction bases: 6. The length of the CDR3 is 14 residues. CDR1 PRHDT and CDR2 FYEKMQ come from the germline V gene (reference sequence). CDR3 nucleotide sequence: TGTGCCAGCAGCTCGACAGGGTACGGTGAAAAACTGTTTTTT. This encodes CASSSTGYGEKLFF.

The chain recombines TRBV9 with TRBJ2-1; TRBD2 aligns across 9 bases. Germline CDR1 reads SGDLS; CDR2 reads YYNGEE. V trimming: 0 bases; J trimming: 6 bases; junction bases outside the gene matches: 4. CDR3 length equals 15 residues. The CDR3 DNA sequence: TGTGCCAGCAGCGTAGTAGCGGGAGATTTCAATGAGCAGTTCTTC. Amino acid sequence: CASSVVAGDFNEQFF. Combining the CDR3 with reference TRBV9 and TRBJ2-1 gives the whole variable domain DSGVTQTPKHLITATGQRVTLRCSPRSGDLSVYWYQQSLDQGLQFLIQYYNGEERAKGNILERFSAQQFPDLHSELNLSSLELGDSALYFCASSVVAGDFNEQFFGPGTRLTVL.

The DNA for the CDR3 is TGTGCCAGCAGTCAGAGCGGGAGGGCCTACGAGCAGTACTTC. This gives the protein CASSQSGRAYEQYF. This chain links TRBV6-5 with TRBJ2-7; 10 bases are a match to TRBD2. J was trimmed by 2 bases and V by 5 bases; bases with no gene match: 3. From germline, CDR1 is MNHEY and CDR2 SVGAGI. There are 14 residues in the CDR3.

The chain combines TRBV2 with TRBJ2-1; the match to TRBD2 covers 7 bases. The CDR3 spans 14 residues. Trimming removed 5 bases from V and 7 bases from J; junction bases left unmatched: 8. Germline V gives CDR1 SNHLY, CDR2 FYNNEI. Here the CDR3 DNA reads TGTGCCAGCAGTCCTAGCGGAGCGAGGAATGAGCAGTTCTTC. Translating gives CASSPSGARNEQFF.

Here the CDR3 DNA reads TGCGCCAGCAGCGGGGGGACAGGGACAGAGACCCAGTACTTC. Translating gives CASSGGTGTETQYF. This sequence joins TRBV5-1 and TRBJ2-5, with 9 bases that match TRBD1. The CDR3 is 14 amino acids. Looked up from germline, CDR1 is SGHRS and CDR2 is YFSETQ. V lost 4 bases, J lost 4 bases, and 5 bases stayed unmatched.

The chain employs TRBV14 and TRBJ1-4; D might be TRBD1 (6 bases). The CDR3 loop spans 16 amino acids. Germline CDR1 and CDR2: SGHDN and FVKESK. Trimming stripped 2 bases from V and 0 bases from J, with 10 bases between. The CDR3 DNA reads as TGTGCCAGCAGCCAAAGGGGGTTCGCAACTAATGAAAAACTGTTTTTT. As protein: CASSQRGFATNEKLFF.

This chain uses TRBV12-1 with TRBJ2-6; the table assigns TRBD2, which was not confirmed against the DNA. TRBV12-1 is tagged as a pseudogene. The CDR3 length is 17 residues. CDR3 bases: TGTGCCAGCAGCTTATGGACTCGCCGTCCTGGGGCCAACGTCCTGACTTTC. Translation gives CASSLWTRRPGANVLTF.

The chain combines TRBV24-1 with TRBJ2-1, with 10 bases that match TRBD2. The CDR3 is 14 amino acids. CDR1 and CDR2 from the germline V gene are KGHDR and SFDVKD. Trimming at V came to 3 bases and at J to 12 bases, leaving 7 bases not matched to a gene. CDR3 amino acids: CATSDDLPSGGQFF. CDR3 nucleotide sequence: TGTGCCACCAGTGATGACCTGCCTAGCGGGGGGCAGTTCTTC.

The V call is TRBV6-2 or TRBV6-3, the J call TRBJ2-3; TRBD2 matches at 11 bases. J lost 3 bases, V lost 6 bases, and 5 bases had no gene match. The germline gives CDR1 MNHEY, CDR2 SVGEGT. CDR3 length: 15 amino acids. Here the CDR3 DNA reads TGTGCCAGCAGCCCAACTAGCGGGGGAACAGATACGCAGTATTTT. Protein: CASSPTSGGTDTQYF.

Written as DNA, the CDR3 is TGCGCCAGCAGCCCCTCCGCTAGCGGGGCCTACAATGAGCAGTTCTTC. It codes for CASSPSASGAYNEQFF. The chain combines TRBV5-1 with TRBJ2-1, with 9 bases aligning to TRBD2. Germline assignment: CDR1 SGHRS and CDR2 YFSETQ. The CDR3 is made up of 16 amino acids. Trimming at V came to 4 bases and at J to 2 bases, leaving 7 bases not matched to a gene.

The V call is TRBV5-1, the J call TRBJ2-5; D gene uncertain. V was clipped by 4 bases and J by 3 bases, with 10 bases between them. Germline values: CDR1 SGHRS, CDR2 YFSETQ. The CDR3 is 13 residues long. CDR3 DNA sequence: TGCGCCAGCAGCCAAAGGCAGGAAGAGACCCAGTACTTC. It specifies CASSQRQEETQYF.

This chain uses TRBV3-1 (or the pseudogene TRBV3-2) with TRBJ2-7; D is perhaps TRBD2 (5 bases). The germline V gene has CDR1 LGHDT and CDR2 YNNKEL (reference sequence). The CDR3 runs to 14 residues. Between the trimmed V and J ends, which lost 1 base and 4 bases, there was a span of 11 bases. The CDR3 DNA reads TGTGCCAGCAGCCAAGTCCGAGGACTTTACGAGCAGTACTTC. This sequence encodes CASSQVRGLYEQYF.

The chain uses TRBV7-2 and TRBJ1-3; D may be TRBD1 (5 bases). V lost 8 bases and J lost 4, with 15 bases in between. This CDR3 region has 14 residues. The germline CDR1 and CDR2 sequences are SGHTA and FQGNSA. Here the CDR3 DNA reads TGTGCCAGCTCCCTGGGGCCTACAGGAAACACCATATATTTT. This sequence encodes CASSLGPTGNTIYF. Supplemented by reference TRBV7-2 and TRBJ1-3, the full variable domain reads GAGVSQSPSNKVTEKGKDVELRCDPISGHTALYWYRQSLGQGLEFLIYFQGNSAPDKSGLPSDRFSAERTGGSVSTLTIQRTQQEDSAVYLCASSLGPTGNTIYFGEGSWLTVV.

The chain combines TRBV5-1 with TRBJ2-3; D possibly corresponds to TRBD1 (5 bases). The length of the CDR3 is 13 residues. Germline CDR1 SGHRS, CDR2 YFSETQ. Deletions cut 1 base from V and 4 bases from J, with 7 bases between. CDR3 nucleotides: TGCGCCAGCAGCTTGCAGGGCGCAGATACGCAGTATTTT. Translation gives CASSLQGADTQYF.

V usage is TRBV5-6 and J usage is TRBJ2-5; 7 nucleotides agree with TRBD1. The CDR3 has 14 amino acids. Germline values: CDR1 SGHDT, CDR2 YYEEEE. J lost 10 bases, V lost 2 bases, and 11 bases had no gene match. In nucleotides, the CDR3 is TGTGCCAGCAGCTTCACAGGACAGGCCAGAGGCCAGTACTTC. It codes for CASSFTGQARGQYF. The whole variable domain, filled in from reference TRBV5-6 and TRBJ2-5, reads DAGVTQSPTHLIKTRGQQVTLRCSPKSGHDTVSWYQQALGQGPQFIFQYYEEEERQRGNFPDRFSGHQFPNYSSELNVNALLLGDSALYLCASSFTGQARGQYFGPGTRLLVL.

The CDR3 DNA sequence: TGTGCCAGCGGCCGACAGGGAACAGATACGCAGTATTTT. Its protein product is CASGRQGTDTQYF. The chain employs TRBV11-1 and TRBJ2-3, with TRBD1 matching 7 bases. Germline trimming cut 8 bases from V and 3 bases from J; bases unmatched to any gene: 5. CDR1 and CDR2 (germline): SGHAT, FQDESV (reference sequence). This CDR3 is 13 amino acids long.